This T cell receptor (beta chain) was documented in a study of blood T cell repertoires in COVID-19. Looking at the study overall: PBMCs, B-cell-depleted T cells, or T cells provided the cDNA or gDNA that made up the material.

TCRdb's table, derived via immunoSEQ multiplex PCR, lists solely in-frame clones and lacks some. This table has 280,000 or so clones, 83% appearing once. The ends lost 7 bases at V and 4 bases at J; junction bases unmatched: 14. This CDR3 contains 16 residues. CDR1 is SGHRS, CDR2 YFSETQ, per germline. This clonotype was obtained from a woman in her forties or fifties who had recovered from COVID-19. This chain joins TRBV5-1 and TRBJ2-5, with 9 nucleotides matching TRBD1. What was sequenced was peripheral blood. CDR3: CASGTTGQGFAETQYF. In DNA form, the CDR3 reads TGCGCCAGCGGGACAACGGGACAGGGTTTCGCAGAGACCCAGTACTTC.